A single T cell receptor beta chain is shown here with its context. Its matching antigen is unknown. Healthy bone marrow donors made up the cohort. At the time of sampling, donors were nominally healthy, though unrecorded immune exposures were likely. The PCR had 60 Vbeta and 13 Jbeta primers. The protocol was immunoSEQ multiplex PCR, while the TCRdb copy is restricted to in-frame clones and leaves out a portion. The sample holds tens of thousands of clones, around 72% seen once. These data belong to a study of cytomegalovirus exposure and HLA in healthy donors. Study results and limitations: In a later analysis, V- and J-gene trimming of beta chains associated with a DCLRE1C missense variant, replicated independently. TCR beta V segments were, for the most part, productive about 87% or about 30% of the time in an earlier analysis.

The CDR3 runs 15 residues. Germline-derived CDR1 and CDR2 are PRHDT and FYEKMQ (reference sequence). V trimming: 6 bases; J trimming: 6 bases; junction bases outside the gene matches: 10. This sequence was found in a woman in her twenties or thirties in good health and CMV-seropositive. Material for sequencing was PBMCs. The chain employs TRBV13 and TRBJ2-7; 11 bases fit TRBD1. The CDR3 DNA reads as TGTGCCAGCAGTCCATTCCCCGGGACAGGGGGCGAGCAGTACTTC. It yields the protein CASSPFPGTGGEQYF.